The rows below give T cell receptor beta chains drawn from one sample of a study of beta chain features in type 1 diabetes. TCRdb's table, derived via immunoSEQ multiplex PCR, lists solely in-frame clones and lacks some. The table includes under 850,000 clones, 10% to 15% detected once. Sequenced sample: naive CD4+ T cells from blood. The receptors come from a man aged 18 to 30 with type 1 diabetes. The CDR3 runs from the conserved cysteine through the conserved F or W. The D gene is left open where the match is weak. Part of the rows lack a size; the others show once, few, many or a class for expanded clones.

j_call | v_call | clone_size | d_call | cdr3_aa | cdr3_nt
TRBJ2-5 | TRBV1 | . | . | CTSSHPGTGRETQYF | TGCACCAGCAGCCATCCCGGGACCGGAAGGGAGACCCAGTACTTC
TRBJ1-6 | TRBV13 | few | TRBD1 | CASSFGTGLNSPLHF | TGTGCCAGCAGCTTCGGGACAGGGCTTAATTCACCCCTCCACTTT
TRBJ2-7 | TRBV29-1 | . | . | CSVEDRDPRGQYF | TGCAGCGTTGAAGATCGAGACCCTCGGGGGCAGTACTTC
TRBJ2-3 | TRBV5-1 | few | TRBD1 | CASRQGQVGDTQYF | TGCGCCAGCAGACAGGGACAGGTTGGAGATACGCAGTATTTT
TRBJ2-2 | TRBV14 | . | . | CASSQDGGANTGELFF | TGTGCCAGCAGCCAAGACGGAGGGGCGAACACCGGGGAGCTGTTTTTT
TRBJ1-5 | TRBV7-2 | . | TRBD1 | CASSLGQSSNQPQHF | TGTGCCAGCAGCCTGGGACAGTCGAGCAATCAGCCCCAGCATTTT
TRBJ2-7 | TRBV2 | . | . | CAGGGLYEQYF | TGTGCCGGCGGTGGGTTGTACGAGCAGTACTTC
TRBJ2-5 | TRBV23-1 | . | TRBD1 | CASSHPTGYQETQYF | TGCGCCAGCAGTCACCCGACAGGGTACCAAGAGACCCAGTACTTC
TRBJ1-4 | TRBV5-4 | . | . | CASSPRGNNEKLFF | TGTGCCAGCAGCCCTCGGGGAAATAATGAAAAACTGTTTTTT
TRBJ2-1 | TRBV11-2 | . | TRBD1 | CASSLDSSRPQGVSFF | TGTGCCAGCAGCTTAGACTCGTCTCGGCCGCAGGGGGTGTCGTTCTTC
TRBJ1-3 | TRBV25-1 | . | . | CASRGAGFGNTIYF | TGTGCCAGCAGGGGGGCAGGATTTGGAAACACCATATATTTT
TRBJ2-3 | TRBV2 | . | . | CASTGDTDTQYF | TGTGCCAGCACCGGAGACACAGATACGCAGTATTTT
TRBJ2-7 | TRBV29-1 | few | . | CSVGDSYEQYF | TGCAGCGTTGGAGACAGCTACGAGCAGTACTTC
TRBJ1-2 | TRBV7-2 | . | . | CASSLIKGLRDGYTF | TGTGCCAGCAGCTTAATTAAAGGGCTGCGAGATGGCTACACCTTC
TRBJ1-5 | TRBV21-1 | . | . | CASSKRGLSNQPQHF | TGTGCCAGCAGCAAGCGGGGCCTTAGCAATCAGCCCCAGCATTTT
TRBJ2-5 | TRBV6-6 | once | TRBD2 | CASSYSASGHQETQYF | TGTGCCAGCAGTTACTCGGCTAGCGGCCACCAAGAGACCCAGTACTTC
TRBJ2-1 | TRBV18 | few | . | CASSRRGQVNEQFF | TGTGCCAGCTCGAGAAGGGGTCAGGTTAATGAGCAGTTCTTC
TRBJ1-1 | TRBV7-9 | . | . | CASSFGASTEAFF | TGTGCCAGCAGCTTCGGGGCTAGCACTGAAGCTTTCTTT
TRBJ2-1 | TRBV6-5 | few | . | CASSYSGQFNEQFF | TGTGCCAGCAGTTACTCGGGGCAATTTAATGAGCAGTTCTTC
TRBJ1-4 | TRBV29-1 | . | TRBD1 | CSVDRGEKLFF | TGCAGCGTCGACAGGGGAGAAAAACTGTTTTTT
TRBJ2-1 | TRBV29-1 | few | . | CSVDETGYNEQFF | TGCAGCGTTGACGAGACAGGTTACAATGAGCAGTTCTTC
TRBJ2-5 | TRBV30 | once | TRBD2 | CAWSRGLAGQETQYF | TGTGCCTGGAGTCGGGGGCTAGCGGGCCAAGAGACCCAGTACTTC
TRBJ2-7 | TRBV30 | few | TRBD1 | CAWSAGQGFYEQYF | TGTGCCTGGAGTGCCGGACAGGGGTTCTACGAGCAGTACTTC
TRBJ2-1 | TRBV2 | few | TRBD2 | CASTSGLGFEQFF | TGTGCCAGCACGTCGGGACTAGGGTTTGAGCAGTTCTTC
TRBJ2-7 | TRBV5-1 | . | . | CASSLRTAASSEQYF | TGCGCCAGCAGCTTGCGTACTGCGGCCAGCTCCGAGCAGTACTTC
TRBJ2-7 | TRBV6-6 | few | . | CASSPGHRSYEQYF | TGTGCCAGCAGCCCCGGGCACCGAAGCTACGAGCAGTACTTC
TRBJ2-1 | TRBV7-3 | . | TRBD1 | CASSSLTGISYNEQFF | TGTGCCAGCAGCTCTCTGACAGGGATTTCCTACAATGAGCAGTTCTTC
TRBJ2-7 | TRBV28 | few | . | CASRPGGGYEQYF | TGTGCCAGCAGGCCGGGGGGCGGCTACGAGCAGTACTTC
TRBJ2-7 | TRBV7-7 | . | . | CASILPSNPYEQYF | TGTGCCAGCATCCTCCCCTCGAACCCCTACGAGCAGTACTTC
TRBJ1-4 | TRBV6-6 | . | . | CASSSGFGVLFF | TGTGCCAGCAGTTCGGGATTTGGGGTTTTGTTTTTT
TRBJ2-7 | TRBV11-2 | few | TRBD2 | CASSRTSDYEQYF | TGTGCCAGCAGCCGGACTAGCGACTACGAGCAGTACTTC
TRBJ1-3 | TRBV5-4 | . | . | CASSLVGSGNTIYF | TGTGCCAGCAGCTTAGTAGGGTCTGGAAACACCATATATTTT
TRBJ2-7 | TRBV11-1 | . | . | CASSLAGAAAGEQYF | TGTGCCAGCAGCTTAGCTGGGGCTGCGGCGGGGGAGCAGTACTTC
TRBJ2-7 | TRBV7-9 | . | . | CASSLGSNELYEQYF | TGTGCCAGCAGCTTAGGTTCAAATGAGCTTTACGAGCAGTACTTC
TRBJ1-2 | TRBV14 | . | . | CASSQDQGHHYGYTF | TGTGCCAGCAGCCAAGATCAAGGACATCACTATGGCTACACCTTC
TRBJ2-3 | TRBV30 | . | TRBD1 | CAWSGTGNVGTDTQYF | TGTGCCTGGAGTGGGACAGGCAATGTTGGCACAGATACGCAGTATTTT
TRBJ1-5 | TRBV18 | . | . | CASSPTESRAQHF | TGTGCCAGCTCACCGACAGAGAGTAGGGCCCAGCATTTT